The rows below give T cell receptor beta chains drawn from one sample of a study of T cell responses to AZD1222 COVID-19 vaccine. Only in-frame clones appear in the TCRdb table, and some are missing; sequencing was by immunoSEQ multiplex PCR. The data show 86,000 or so clones, with about nine tenths seen just once and 3% held by the top ten. Sequencing used peripheral blood, obtained on day 0 of AZD1222 vaccination. The source is an adult in good health. The CDR3 runs from the conserved cysteine through the conserved F or W. Each record gives: J gene, V gene, CDR3 length, D gene, clone size, CDR3 DNA, CDR3 protein. The D gene is left open where the match is weak. For some rows the clone size is stated as once, few or many, or as a class when expanded; others skip it.

J: TRBJ1-1
V: TRBV12-3/TRBV12-4
length: 12
D: -
size: -
DNA: TGTGCCAGCAGCCCAGGGGACACTGAAGCTTTCTTT
CDR3: CASSPGDTEAFF

J: TRBJ2-1
V: TRBV6-5
length: 14
D: TRBD2
size: -
DNA: TGTGCCAGCAGATCGCCGGGACTAGCGGGAGTTGAGTTCTTC
CDR3: CASRSPGLAGVEFF

J: TRBJ2-2
V: TRBV11-2
length: 15
D: TRBD1
size: -
DNA: TGTGCCAGCCTATCTAACAGGGGGCTCAGCGGGGAGCTGTTTTTT
CDR3: CASLSNRGLSGELFF

J: TRBJ2-7
V: TRBV5-1
length: 16
D: TRBD1
size: -
DNA: TGCGCCAGCAGCTTGGAAGGGGGCGAAAGCTCCTACGAGCAGTACTTC
CDR3: CASSLEGGESSYEQYF

J: TRBJ2-1
V: TRBV7-2
length: 16
D: TRBD2
size: few
DNA: TGTGCCAGCAGCTTATCTCCCACTACTAGCGGGGGTGAGCAGTTCTTC
CDR3: CASSLSPTTSGGEQFF

J: TRBJ2-5
V: TRBV5-1
length: 14
D: TRBD1
size: -
DNA: TGCGCCAGCAGCCAGCAGGGGGCCTTAGAGACCCAGTACTTC
CDR3: CASSQQGALETQYF

J: TRBJ2-7
V: TRBV21-1
length: 14
D: -
size: -
DNA: TGTGCCAGCAAGCCCCCCAACGCGGTTTTTAAGCAGTACTTC
CDR3: CASKPPNAVFKQYF

J: TRBJ2-1
V: TRBV11-1
length: 14
D: TRBD1
size: -
DNA: TGTGCCAGCAGCTTCCGGACAGGGGAGAGTGAGCAGTTCTTC
CDR3: CASSFRTGESEQFF

J: TRBJ1-5
V: TRBV19
length: 12
D: -
size: -
DNA: TGTGCCAGTAGTATAGCCGCACAGCCCCAGCATTTT
CDR3: CASSIAAQPQHF

J: TRBJ2-1
V: TRBV2
length: 15
D: TRBD1
size: -
DNA: TGTGCCAGCAGAGGACAGGGGATCTCCTACAATGAGCAGTTCTTC
CDR3: CASRGQGISYNEQFF